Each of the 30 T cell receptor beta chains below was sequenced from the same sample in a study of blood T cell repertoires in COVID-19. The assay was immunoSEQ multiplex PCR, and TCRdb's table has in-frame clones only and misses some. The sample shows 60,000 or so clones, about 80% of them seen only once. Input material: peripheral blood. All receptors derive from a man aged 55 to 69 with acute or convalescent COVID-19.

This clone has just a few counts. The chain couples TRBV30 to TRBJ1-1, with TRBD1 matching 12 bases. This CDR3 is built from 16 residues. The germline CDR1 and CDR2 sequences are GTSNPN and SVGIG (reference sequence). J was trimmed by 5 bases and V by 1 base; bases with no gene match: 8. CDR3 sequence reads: CAWSAGTGGASTEAFF. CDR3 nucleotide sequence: TGTGCCTGGAGTGCCGGGACAGGGGGCGCGAGTACTGAAGCTTTCTTT.

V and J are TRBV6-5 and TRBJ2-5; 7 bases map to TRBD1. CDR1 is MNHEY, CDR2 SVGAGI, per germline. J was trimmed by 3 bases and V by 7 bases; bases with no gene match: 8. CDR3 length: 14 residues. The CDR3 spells CASKGAGKEETQYF. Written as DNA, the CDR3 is TGTGCCAGCAAGGGGGCAGGGAAGGAAGAGACCCAGTACTTC.

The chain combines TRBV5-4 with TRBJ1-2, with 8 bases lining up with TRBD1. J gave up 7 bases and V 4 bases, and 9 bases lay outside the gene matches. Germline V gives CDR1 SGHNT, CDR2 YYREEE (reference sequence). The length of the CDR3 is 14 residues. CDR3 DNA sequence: TGTGCCAGCAGCGAGACAGGGGAGGGGTCTGGCTACACCTTC. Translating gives CASSETGEGSGYTF.

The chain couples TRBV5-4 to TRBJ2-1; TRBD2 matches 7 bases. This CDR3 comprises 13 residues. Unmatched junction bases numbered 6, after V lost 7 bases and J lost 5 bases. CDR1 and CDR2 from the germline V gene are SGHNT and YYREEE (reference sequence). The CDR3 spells CASHPGTNNEQFF. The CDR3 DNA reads TGTGCCAGCCATCCCGGGACTAACAATGAGCAGTTCTTC.

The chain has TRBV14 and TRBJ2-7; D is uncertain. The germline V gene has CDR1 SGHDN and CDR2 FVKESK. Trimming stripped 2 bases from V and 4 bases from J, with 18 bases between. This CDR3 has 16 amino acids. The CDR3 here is CASSQFRRRSGYEQYF. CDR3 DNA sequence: TGTGCCAGCAGCCAATTTAGGCGCAGGTCTGGGTACGAGCAGTACTTC.

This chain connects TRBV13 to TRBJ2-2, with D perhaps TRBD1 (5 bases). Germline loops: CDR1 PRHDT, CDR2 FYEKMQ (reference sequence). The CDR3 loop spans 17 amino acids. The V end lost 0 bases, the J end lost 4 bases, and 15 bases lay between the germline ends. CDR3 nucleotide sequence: TGTGCCAGCAGCTTAGGCCCCCGCAGGGCCTCCACCGGGGAGCTGTTTTTT. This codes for CASSLGPRRASTGELFF.

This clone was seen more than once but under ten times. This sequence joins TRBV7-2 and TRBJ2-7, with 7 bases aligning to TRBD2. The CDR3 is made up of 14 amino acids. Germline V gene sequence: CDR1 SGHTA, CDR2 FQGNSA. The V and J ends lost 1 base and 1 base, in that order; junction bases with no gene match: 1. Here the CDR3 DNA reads TGTGCCAGCAGCTTAGGGACTAGTTCCTACGAGCAGTACTTC. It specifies CASSLGTSSYEQYF.

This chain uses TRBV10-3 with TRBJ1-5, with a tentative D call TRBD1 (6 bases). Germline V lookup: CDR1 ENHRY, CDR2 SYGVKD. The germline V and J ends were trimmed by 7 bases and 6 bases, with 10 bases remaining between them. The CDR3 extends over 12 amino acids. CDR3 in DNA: TGTGCCATCAAACTAGGGGGTCAGCCCCAGCATTTT. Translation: CAIKLGGQPQHF.

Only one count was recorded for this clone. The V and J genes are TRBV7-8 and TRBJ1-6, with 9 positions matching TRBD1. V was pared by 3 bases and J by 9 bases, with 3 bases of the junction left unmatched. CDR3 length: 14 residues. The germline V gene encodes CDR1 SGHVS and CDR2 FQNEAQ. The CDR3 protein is CASSFGQGLSPLHF. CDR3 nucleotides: TGTGCCAGCAGCTTTGGACAGGGGCTTTCACCCCTCCACTTT.

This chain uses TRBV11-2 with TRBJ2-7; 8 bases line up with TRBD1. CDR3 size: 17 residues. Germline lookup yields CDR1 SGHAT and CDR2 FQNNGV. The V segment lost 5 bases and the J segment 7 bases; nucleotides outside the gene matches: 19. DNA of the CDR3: TGTGCCAGCAGCCATAAGGGGCCAGGACAGGGATCTTTGGAGCAGTACTTC. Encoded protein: CASSHKGPGQGSLEQYF.

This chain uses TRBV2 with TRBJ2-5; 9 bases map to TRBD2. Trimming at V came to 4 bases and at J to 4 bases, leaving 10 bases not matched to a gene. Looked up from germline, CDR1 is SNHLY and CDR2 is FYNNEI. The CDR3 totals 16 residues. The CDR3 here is CASSGYTAGGPETQYF. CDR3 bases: TGTGCCAGCAGTGGCTATACGGCGGGGGGGCCAGAGACCCAGTACTTC.

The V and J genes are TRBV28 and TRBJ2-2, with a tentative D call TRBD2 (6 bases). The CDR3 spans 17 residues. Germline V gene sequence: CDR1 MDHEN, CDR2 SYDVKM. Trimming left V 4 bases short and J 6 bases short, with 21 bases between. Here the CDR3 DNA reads TGTGCCAGCAGTTCCCCCAACCTGCGGGGCTCGGCCGGGGAGCTGTTTTTT. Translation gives CASSSPNLRGSAGELFF.

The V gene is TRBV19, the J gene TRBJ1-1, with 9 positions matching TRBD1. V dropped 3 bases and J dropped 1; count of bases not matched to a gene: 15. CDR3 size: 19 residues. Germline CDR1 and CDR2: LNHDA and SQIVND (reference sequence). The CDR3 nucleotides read TGTGCCAGTAGTATTAGATCCACTGGACAGGGGCATCGGAACACTGAAGCTTTCTTT. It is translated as CASSIRSTGQGHRNTEAFF.

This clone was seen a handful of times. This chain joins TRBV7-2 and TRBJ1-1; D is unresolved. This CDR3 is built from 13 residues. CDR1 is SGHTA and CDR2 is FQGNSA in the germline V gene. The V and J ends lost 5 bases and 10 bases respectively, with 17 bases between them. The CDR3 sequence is CASSPLRQSSAFF. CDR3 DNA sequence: TGTGCCAGCAGCCCACTCAGGCAAAGCTCAGCTTTCTTT.

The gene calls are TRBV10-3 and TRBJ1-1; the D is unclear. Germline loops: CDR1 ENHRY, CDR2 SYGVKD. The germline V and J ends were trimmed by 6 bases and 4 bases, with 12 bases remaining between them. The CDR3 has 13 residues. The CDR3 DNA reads TGTGCCATCAGGAGGGCAGAGTCCACTGAAGCTTTCTTT. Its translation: CAIRRAESTEAFF.

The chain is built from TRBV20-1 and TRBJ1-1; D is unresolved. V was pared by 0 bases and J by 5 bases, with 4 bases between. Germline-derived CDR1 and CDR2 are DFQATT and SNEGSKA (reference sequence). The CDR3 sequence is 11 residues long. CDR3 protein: CSARDQTEAFF. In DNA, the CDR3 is TGCAGTGCTAGAGATCAAACTGAAGCTTTCTTT.

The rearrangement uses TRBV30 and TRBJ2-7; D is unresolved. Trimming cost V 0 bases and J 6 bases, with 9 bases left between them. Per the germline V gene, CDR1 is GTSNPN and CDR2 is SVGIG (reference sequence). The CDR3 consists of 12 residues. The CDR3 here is CAWSVVRSEQYF. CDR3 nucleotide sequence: TGTGCCTGGAGTGTAGTGAGGAGCGAGCAGTACTTC.

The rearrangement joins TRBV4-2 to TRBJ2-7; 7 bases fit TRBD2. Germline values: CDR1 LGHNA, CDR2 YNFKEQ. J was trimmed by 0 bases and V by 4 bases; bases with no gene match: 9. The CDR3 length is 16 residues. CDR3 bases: TGTGCCAGCAGCCCCTCTAGCGGCGGTAGCTCCTACGAGCAGTACTTC. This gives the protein CASSPSSGGSSYEQYF.

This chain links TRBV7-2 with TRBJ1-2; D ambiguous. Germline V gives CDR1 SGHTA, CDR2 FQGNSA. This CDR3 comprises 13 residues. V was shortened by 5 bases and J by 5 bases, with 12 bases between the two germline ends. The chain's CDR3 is CASSHGRVYGYTF. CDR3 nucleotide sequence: TGTGCCAGCAGCCATGGGCGGGTTTATGGCTACACCTTC.

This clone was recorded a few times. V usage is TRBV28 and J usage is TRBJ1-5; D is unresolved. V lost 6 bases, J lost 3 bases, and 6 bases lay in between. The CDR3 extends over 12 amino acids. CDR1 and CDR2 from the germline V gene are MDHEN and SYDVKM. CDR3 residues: CASRQYNQPQHF. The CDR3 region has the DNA TGTGCCAGCAGACAGTACAATCAGCCCCAGCATTTT.

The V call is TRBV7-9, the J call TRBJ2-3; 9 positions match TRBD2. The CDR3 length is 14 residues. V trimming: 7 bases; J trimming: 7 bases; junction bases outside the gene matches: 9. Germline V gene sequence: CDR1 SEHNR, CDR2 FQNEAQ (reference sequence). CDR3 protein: CASKSGTSINTQYF. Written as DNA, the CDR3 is TGTGCCAGCAAGTCAGGGACTAGCATAAATACGCAGTATTTT.

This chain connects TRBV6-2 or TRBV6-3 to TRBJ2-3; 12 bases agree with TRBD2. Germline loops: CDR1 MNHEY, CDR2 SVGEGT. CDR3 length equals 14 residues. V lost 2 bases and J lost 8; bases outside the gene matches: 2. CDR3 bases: TGTGCCAGCAGTTACGGACTAGCGGGGCCTACGCAGTATTTT. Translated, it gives CASSYGLAGPTQYF.

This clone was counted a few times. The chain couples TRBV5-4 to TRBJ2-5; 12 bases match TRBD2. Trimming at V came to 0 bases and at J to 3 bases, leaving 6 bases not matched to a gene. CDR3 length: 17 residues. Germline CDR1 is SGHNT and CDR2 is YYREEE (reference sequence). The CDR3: CASSLEASGGAEETQYF. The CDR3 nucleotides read TGTGCCAGCAGCTTGGAGGCTAGCGGGGGGGCCGAAGAGACCCAGTACTTC.

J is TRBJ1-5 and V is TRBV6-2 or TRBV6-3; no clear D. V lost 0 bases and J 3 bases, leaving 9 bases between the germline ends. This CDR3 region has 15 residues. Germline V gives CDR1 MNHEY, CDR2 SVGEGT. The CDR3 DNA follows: TGTGCCAGCAGTTACTCGAACGGGAACAATCAGCCCCAGCATTTT. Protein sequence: CASSYSNGNNQPQHF.

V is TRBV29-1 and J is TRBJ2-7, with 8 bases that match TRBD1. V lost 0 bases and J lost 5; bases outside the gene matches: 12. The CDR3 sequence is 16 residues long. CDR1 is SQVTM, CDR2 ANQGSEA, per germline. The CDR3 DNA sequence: TGCAGCGTTGAAGATCCGTTTCCGACAGGGGTCGACGAGCAGTACTTC. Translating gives CSVEDPFPTGVDEQYF.

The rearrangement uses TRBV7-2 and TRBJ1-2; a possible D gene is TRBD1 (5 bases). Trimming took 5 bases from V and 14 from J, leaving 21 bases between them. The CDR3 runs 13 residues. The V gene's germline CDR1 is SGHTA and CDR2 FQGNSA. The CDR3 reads CASSPGGTVRKTF. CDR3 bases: TGTGCCAGCAGCCCCGGAGGGACGGTCCGAAAAACCTTC.

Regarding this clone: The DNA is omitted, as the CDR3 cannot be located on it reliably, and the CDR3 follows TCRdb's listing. The CDR3 sequence: CASILDTNTEAFF. The chain links TRBV6-5 to TRBJ1-1; no DNA check was done on the table's D call, TRBD1. Germline lookup yields CDR1 MNHEY and CDR2 SVGAGI. Termini included, the CDR3 measures 13 amino acids.

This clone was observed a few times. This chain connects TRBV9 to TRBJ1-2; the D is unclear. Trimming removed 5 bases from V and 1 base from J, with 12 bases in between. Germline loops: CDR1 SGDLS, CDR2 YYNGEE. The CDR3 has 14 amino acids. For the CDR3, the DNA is TGTGCCAGCAGGCCTTGGCGGGATAACTATGGCTACACCTTC. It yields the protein CASRPWRDNYGYTF.

CDR3 amino acids: CASTPDRYETQYF. The CDR3 region has the DNA TGTGCCAGCACCCCGGACAGATACGAGACCCAGTACTTC. The rearrangement links TRBV11-2 to TRBJ2-5, with D maybe TRBD1 (6 bases). Germline CDR1 is SGHAT and CDR2 is FQNNGV. The CDR3 is 13 residues long. The ends were cut back, 7 bases at V and 5 bases at J, with 14 bases in the middle.

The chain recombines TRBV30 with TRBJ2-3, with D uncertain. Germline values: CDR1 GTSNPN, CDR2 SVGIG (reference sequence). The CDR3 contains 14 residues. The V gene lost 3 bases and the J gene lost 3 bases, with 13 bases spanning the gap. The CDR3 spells CAWRTSAATDTQYF. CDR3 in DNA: TGTGCCTGGAGGACGTCCGCGGCGACAGATACGCAGTATTTT.